This TCR beta chain was profiled in a study of T cell responses to AZD1222 COVID-19 vaccine. On the study more broadly: Pooling was applied to second doses at about 4 or about 12 weeks.

Comments on this clone: Antigen specificity is unknown.

Trimming took 5 bases from V and 7 from J, leaving 14 bases between them. Per the germline V gene, CDR1 is LGHDT and CDR2 is YNNKEL (reference sequence). The CDR3 loop spans 13 amino acids. Some clones are missing from TCRdb's copy, which holds only in-frame ones; the method was immunoSEQ multiplex PCR. The data contain 150,000 to 180,000 clones, 88% of them singletons. Study-wide findings and caveats: White British ancestry dominated among donors, who included more females, and clonal diversity was possibly underestimated. Repertoires were sampled only after the peak T cell response. At baseline, seropositivity was found in only a handful of AZD1222 recipients.

This sequence joins TRBV3-1 (or the pseudogene TRBV3-2) and TRBJ1-2, with no clear D. The sequence derives from an adult in good health. The sequencing used peripheral blood, collected on day 0 of AZD1222 vaccination. The CDR3 region is CASSSGKVGGYTF. CDR3 nucleotide sequence: TGTGCCAGCAGCTCTGGTAAAGTCGGTGGCTACACCTTC.